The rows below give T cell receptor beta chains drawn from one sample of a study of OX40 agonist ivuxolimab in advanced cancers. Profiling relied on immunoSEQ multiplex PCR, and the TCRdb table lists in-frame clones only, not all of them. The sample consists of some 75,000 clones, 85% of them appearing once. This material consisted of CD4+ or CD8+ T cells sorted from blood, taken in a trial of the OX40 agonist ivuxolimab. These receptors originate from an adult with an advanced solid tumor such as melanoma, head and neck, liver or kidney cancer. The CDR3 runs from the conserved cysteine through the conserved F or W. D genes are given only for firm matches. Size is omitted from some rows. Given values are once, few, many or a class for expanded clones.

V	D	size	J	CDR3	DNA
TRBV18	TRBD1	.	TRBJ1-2	CASSLTGTDNYGYTF	TGTGCCAGCTCACTCACCGGGACAGACAACTATGGCTACACCTTC
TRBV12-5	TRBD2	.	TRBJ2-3	CASGAAGGNTDTQYF	TGTGCTAGTGGCGCGGCGGGAGGGAACACAGATACGCAGTATTTT
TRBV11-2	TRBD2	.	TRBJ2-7	CASSLDLGEGREQYF	TGTGCCAGCAGCTTAGATCTGGGGGAGGGACGCGAGCAGTACTTC
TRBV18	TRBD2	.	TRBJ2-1	CASSPWTSGIPSNEQFF	TGTGCCAGCTCACCATGGACTAGCGGGATTCCTAGTAATGAGCAGTTCTTC
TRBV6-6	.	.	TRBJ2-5	CASTYGGQLQETQYF	TGTGCCAGCACCTACGGCGGACAGCTTCAAGAGACCCAGTACTTC
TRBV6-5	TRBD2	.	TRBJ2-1	CASSAASGSYNEQFF	TGTGCCAGCAGCGCGGCTAGCGGGAGCTACAATGAGCAGTTCTTC
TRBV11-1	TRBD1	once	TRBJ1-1	CASSLGQGGTWTEAFF	TGTGCCAGCAGCTTGGGACAGGGAGGGACATGGACTGAAGCTTTCTTT
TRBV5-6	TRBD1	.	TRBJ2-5	CASSLDDRVETQYF	TGTGCCAGCAGCTTGGACGACAGGGTAGAGACCCAGTACTTC
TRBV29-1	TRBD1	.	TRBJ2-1	CSVGGQPYNEQFF	TGCAGCGTTGGGGGACAGCCATACAATGAGCAGTTCTTC
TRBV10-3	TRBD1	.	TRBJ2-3	CAISPQGARTDTQYF	TGTGCCATCAGCCCCCAGGGGGCTCGCACAGATACGCAGTATTTT
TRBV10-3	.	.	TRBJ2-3	CAISVGGQIGDTQYF	TGTGCCATCAGTGTCGGGGGCCAGATCGGGGATACGCAGTATTTT
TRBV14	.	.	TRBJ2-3	CASSQQTLGDTQYF	TGTGCCAGCAGCCAACAGACCCTCGGGGATACGCAGTATTTT
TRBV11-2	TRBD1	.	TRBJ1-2	CASSSIVRDRGQRGYTF	TGTGCCAGCAGCTCAATTGTCCGGGACAGGGGGCAGAGGGGCTACACCTTC
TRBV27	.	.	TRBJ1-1	CASSLNTARFQAFF	TGTGCCAGCAGTCTAAATACCGCCAGGTTTCAAGCTTTCTTT
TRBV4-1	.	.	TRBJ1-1	CASSHSSPGQGGSTEAFF	TGCGCCAGCAGCCACTCGTCCCCGGGGCAGGGAGGGAGTACTGAAGCTTTCTTT
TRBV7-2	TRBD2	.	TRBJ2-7	CASSFLAGGRVPSYEQYF	TGTGCCAGCAGCTTTCTAGCGGGGGGGCGGGTCCCCTCCTACGAGCAGTACTTC
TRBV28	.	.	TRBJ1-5	CASSPSRKPQHF	TGTGCCAGCAGCCCCTCCCGGAAGCCCCAGCATTTT
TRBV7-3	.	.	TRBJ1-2	CASSSHPQGDYGYTF	TGTGCCAGCAGCTCCCACCCGCAGGGTGACTATGGCTACACCTTC
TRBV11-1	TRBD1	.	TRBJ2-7	CASSGQGGEQYF	TGTGCCAGCAGCGGACAGGGTGGCGAGCAGTACTTC